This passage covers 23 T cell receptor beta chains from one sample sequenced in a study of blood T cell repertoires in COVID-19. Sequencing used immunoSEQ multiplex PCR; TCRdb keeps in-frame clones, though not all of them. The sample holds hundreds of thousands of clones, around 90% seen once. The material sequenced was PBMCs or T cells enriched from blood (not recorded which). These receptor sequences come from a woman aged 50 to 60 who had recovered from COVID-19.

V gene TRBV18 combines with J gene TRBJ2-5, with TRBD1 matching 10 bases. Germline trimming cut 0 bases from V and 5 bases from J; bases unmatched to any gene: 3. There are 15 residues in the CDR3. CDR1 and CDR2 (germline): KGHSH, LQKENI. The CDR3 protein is CASSPPRTGGETQYF. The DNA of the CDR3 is TGTGCCAGCTCACCACCCCGGACAGGGGGGGAGACCCAGTACTTC.

CDR3 nucleotide sequence: TGTGCCAGCATGGTGGCTAGCGGAGCCTACGAGCAGTACTTC. Translated: CASMVASGAYEQYF. This chain connects TRBV27 to TRBJ2-7; TRBD2 matches at 7 bases. With 7 bases clipped from V and 2 bases from J, the junction kept 8 bases outside the gene matches. CDR1 MNHEY and CDR2 SMNVEV come from the germline V gene (reference sequence). This CDR3 comprises 14 residues.

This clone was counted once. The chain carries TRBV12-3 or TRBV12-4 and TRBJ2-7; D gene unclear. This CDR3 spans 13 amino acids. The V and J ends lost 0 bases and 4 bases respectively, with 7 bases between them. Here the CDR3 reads CASSLAERYEQYF. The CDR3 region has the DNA TGTGCCAGCAGTTTAGCAGAGAGATACGAGCAGTACTTC.

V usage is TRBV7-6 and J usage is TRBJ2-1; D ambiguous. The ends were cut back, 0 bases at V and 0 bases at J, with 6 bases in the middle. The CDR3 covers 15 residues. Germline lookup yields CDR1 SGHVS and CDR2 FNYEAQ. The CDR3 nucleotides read TGTGCCAGCAGCTTAGCTGCCAGCTCCTACAATGAGCAGTTCTTC. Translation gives CASSLAASSYNEQFF.

The CDR3, as DNA: TGTGCCAGCAGCCCGTCCGGGTCGACCTACGAGCAGTACTTC. Translated: CASSPSGSTYEQYF. The rearrangement joins TRBV4-2 to TRBJ2-7; D unresolved. The CDR3 is 14 residues long. Germline V CDR1 and CDR2: LGHNA, YNFKEQ. Trimming removed 4 bases from V and 2 bases from J, with 12 bases in between.

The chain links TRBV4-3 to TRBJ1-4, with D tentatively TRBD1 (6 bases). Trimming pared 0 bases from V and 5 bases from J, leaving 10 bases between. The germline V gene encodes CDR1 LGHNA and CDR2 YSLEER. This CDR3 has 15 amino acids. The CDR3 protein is CASSQEGQGNEKLFF. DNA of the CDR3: TGCGCCAGCAGCCAAGAAGGGCAGGGGAATGAAAAACTGTTTTTT.

This chain's CDR3 is CASLTGNTEAFF. The CDR3 nucleotides are TGTGCCAGCCTTACGGGAAACACTGAAGCTTTCTTT. This chain uses TRBV13 with TRBJ1-1; D gene uncertain. This CDR3 has 12 amino acids. V shed 8 bases and J shed 2 bases, with 9 bases lying between them. Germline CDR1 PRHDT, CDR2 FYEKMQ (reference sequence).

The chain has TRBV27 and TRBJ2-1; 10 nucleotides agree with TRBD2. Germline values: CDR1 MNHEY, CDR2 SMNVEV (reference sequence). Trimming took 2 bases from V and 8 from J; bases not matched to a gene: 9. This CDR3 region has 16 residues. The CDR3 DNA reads TGTGCCAGCAGTTTACTAGCGGGAGTTAAGTTCGATGAGCAGTTCTTC. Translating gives CASSLLAGVKFDEQFF.

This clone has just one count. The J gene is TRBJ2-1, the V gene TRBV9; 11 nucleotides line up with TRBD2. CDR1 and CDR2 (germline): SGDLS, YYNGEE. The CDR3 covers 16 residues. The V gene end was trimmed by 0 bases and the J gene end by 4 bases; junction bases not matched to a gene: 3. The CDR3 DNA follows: TGTGCCAGCAGCGTAGGACTAGCGGGAATATACAATGAGCAGTTCTTC. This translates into CASSVGLAGIYNEQFF.

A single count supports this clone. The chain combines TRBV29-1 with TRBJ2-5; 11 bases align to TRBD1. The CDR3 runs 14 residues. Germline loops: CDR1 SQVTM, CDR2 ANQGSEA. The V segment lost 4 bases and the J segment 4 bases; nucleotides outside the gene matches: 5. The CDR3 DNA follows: TGCAGCGTTGTGGGACAGGGGGGCGGAGAGACCCAGTACTTC. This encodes CSVVGQGGGETQYF.

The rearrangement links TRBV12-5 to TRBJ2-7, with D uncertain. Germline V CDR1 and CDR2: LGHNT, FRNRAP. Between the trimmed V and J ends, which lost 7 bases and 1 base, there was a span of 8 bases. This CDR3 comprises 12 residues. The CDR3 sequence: CASAGRSYEQYF. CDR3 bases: TGTGCTAGTGCGGGTCGATCCTACGAGCAGTACTTC.

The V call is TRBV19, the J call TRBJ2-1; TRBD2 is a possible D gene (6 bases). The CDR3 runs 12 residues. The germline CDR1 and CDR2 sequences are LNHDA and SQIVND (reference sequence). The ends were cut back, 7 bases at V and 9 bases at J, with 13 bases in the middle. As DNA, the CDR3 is TGTGCCAGTAACCCCGCCGGGGGTGAGCAGTTCTTC. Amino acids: CASNPAGGEQFF. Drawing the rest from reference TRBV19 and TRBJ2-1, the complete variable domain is DGGITQSPKYLFRKEGQNVTLSCEQNLNHDAMYWYRQDPGQGLRLIYYSQIVNDFQKGDIAEGYSVSREKKESFPLTVTSAQKNPTAFYLCASNPAGGEQFFGPGTRLTVL.

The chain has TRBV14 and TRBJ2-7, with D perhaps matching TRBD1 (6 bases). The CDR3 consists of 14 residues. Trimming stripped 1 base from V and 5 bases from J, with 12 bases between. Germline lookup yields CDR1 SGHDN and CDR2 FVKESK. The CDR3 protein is CASSQAGDRDEQYF. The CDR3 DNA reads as TGTGCCAGCAGCCAAGCAGGGGATCGCGACGAGCAGTACTTC.

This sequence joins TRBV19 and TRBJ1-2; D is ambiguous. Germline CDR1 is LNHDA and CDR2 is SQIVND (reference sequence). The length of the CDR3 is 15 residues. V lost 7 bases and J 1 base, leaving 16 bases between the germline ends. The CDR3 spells CASIDPGRDNYGYTF. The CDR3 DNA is TGTGCCAGTATCGATCCTGGACGGGATAACTATGGCTACACCTTC.

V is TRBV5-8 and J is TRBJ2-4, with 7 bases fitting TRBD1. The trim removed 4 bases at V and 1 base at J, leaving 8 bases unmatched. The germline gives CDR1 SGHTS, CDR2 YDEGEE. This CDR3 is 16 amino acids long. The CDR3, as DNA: TGTGCCAGCAGCCACGTGGGACAGCCGGCCAAAAACATTCAGTACTTC. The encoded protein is CASSHVGQPAKNIQYF.

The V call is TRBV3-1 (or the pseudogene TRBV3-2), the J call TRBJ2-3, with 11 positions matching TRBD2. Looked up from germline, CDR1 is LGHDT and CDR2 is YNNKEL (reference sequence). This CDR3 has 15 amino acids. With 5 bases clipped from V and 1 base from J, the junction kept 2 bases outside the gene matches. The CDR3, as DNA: TGTGCCAGCAGCGCACTAGCGGGAGGCACAGATACGCAGTATTTT. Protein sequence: CASSALAGGTDTQYF.

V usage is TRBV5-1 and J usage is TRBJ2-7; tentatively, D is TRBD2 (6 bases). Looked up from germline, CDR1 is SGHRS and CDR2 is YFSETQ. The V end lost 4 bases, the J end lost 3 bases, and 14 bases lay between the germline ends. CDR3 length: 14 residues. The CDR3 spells CASSQTGAGYEQYF. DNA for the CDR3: TGCGCCAGCAGCCAAACAGGAGCGGGCTACGAGCAGTACTTC.

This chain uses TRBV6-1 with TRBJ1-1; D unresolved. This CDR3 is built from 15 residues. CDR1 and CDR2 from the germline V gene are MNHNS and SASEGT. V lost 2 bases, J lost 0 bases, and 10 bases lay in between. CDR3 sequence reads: CASSERRSLNTEAFF. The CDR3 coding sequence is TGTGCCAGCAGTGAACGCAGGTCTTTGAACACTGAAGCTTTCTTT.

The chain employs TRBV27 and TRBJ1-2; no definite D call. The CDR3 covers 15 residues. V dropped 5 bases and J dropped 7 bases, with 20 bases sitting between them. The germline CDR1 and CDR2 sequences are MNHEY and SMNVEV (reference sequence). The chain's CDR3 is CASSNRRGILGGYTF. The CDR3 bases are TGTGCCAGCAGTAACCGGCGGGGTATTTTGGGTGGCTACACCTTC.

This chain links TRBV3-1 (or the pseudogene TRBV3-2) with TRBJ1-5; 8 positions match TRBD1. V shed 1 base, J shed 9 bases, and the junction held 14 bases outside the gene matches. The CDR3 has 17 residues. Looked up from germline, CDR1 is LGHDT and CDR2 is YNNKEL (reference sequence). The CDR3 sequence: CASSQGSYGQGIRPQHF. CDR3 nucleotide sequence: TGTGCCAGCAGCCAAGGTAGTTACGGACAGGGAATTCGGCCCCAGCATTTT.

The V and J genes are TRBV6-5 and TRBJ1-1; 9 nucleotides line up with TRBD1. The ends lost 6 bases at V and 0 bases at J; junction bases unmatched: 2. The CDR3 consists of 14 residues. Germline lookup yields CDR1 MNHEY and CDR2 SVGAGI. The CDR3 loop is CASRGQGMNTEAFF. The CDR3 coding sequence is TGTGCCAGCAGGGGACAGGGCATGAACACTGAAGCTTTCTTT.

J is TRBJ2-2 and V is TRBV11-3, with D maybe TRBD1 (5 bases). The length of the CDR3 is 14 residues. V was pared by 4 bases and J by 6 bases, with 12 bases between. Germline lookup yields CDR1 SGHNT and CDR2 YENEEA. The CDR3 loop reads CASSSQGRAGELFF. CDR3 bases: TGTGCCAGCAGCTCTCAGGGAAGGGCCGGGGAGCTGTTTTTT. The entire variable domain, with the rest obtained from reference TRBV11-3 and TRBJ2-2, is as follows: EAGVVQSPRYKIIEKKQPVAFWCNPISGHNTLYWYLQNLGQGPELLIRYENEEAVDDSQLPKDRFSAERLKGVDSTLKIQPAELGDSAVYLCASSSQGRAGELFFGEGSRLTVL.

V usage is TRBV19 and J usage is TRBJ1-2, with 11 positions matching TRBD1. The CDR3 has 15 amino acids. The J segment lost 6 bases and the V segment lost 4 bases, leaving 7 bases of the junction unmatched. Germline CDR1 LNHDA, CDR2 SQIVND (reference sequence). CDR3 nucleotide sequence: TGTGCCAGTAGTACGGACAGGGGGCGATGGGATGGCTACACCTTC. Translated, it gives CASSTDRGRWDGYTF.